This T cell receptor beta chain was observed in a study of cytomegalovirus exposure and HLA in healthy donors. As for the study in general: A later analysis reported the approximately 120 validation repertoires used the same platform as the approximately 660 first-cohort repertoires.

Study-wide results and limits: A few of the chains that were CMV-associated were confirmed in vitro to be specific for CMV antigens. Reportedly, cytomegalovirus status was diagnosed with high sensitivity and specificity.

A remark on this clone: Its matching antigen is unknown.

The donors were part of the validation cohort of 120 subjects. That cohort was separate from the first cohort, which comprised 666 subjects. Data came from immunoSEQ multiplex PCR; TCRdb stores just in-frame clones and leaves some out. The repertoire holds about 84,000 clones, roughly 93% seen once, with about 2.2% in the top ten. The specimen was PBMCs. The sequence was obtained from a man in his thirties or forties in good health and CMV-seronegative.

Here the CDR3 reads CASQAGLSYEQYF. For the CDR3, the DNA is TGTGCCAGCCAAGCAGGGCTCTCCTACGAGCAGTACTTC. This chain connects TRBV19 to TRBJ2-7, with D possibly matching TRBD1 (5 bases). Deletions cut 9 bases from V and 0 bases from J, with 12 bases between. There are 13 residues in the CDR3. Germline CDR1 and CDR2: LNHDA and SQIVND (reference sequence). Drawing the rest from reference TRBV19 and TRBJ2-7, the complete variable domain is DGGITQSPKYLFRKEGQNVTLSCEQNLNHDAMYWYRQDPGQGLRLIYYSQIVNDFQKGDIAEGYSVSREKKESFPLTVTSAQKNPTAFYLCASQAGLSYEQYFGPGTRLTVT.